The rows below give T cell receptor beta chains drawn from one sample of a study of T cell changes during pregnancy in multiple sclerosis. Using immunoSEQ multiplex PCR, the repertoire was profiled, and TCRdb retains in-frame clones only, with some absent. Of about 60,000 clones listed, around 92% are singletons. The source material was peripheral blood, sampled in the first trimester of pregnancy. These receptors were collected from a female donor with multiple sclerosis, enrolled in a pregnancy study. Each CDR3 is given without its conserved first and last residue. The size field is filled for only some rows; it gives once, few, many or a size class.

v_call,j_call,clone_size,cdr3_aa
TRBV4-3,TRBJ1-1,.,ASSQGTGMNTEAF
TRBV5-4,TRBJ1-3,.,ASSPIDGGRGNTIY
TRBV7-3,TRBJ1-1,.,ASSLSTGVNTEAF
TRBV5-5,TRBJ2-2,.,ASSTVPGELF
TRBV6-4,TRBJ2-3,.,ASSPTSGGADTQY
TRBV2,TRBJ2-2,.,ATEEGSGTGELF
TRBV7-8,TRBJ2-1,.,ASSEPLSSYNEQF
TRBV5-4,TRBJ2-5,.,ASTRARGETQY
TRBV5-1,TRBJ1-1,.,ASSATGGAF
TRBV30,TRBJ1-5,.,AWSGASNQPQH
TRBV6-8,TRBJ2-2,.,ASSYSRRGPGELF
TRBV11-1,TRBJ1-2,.,ASSPDRTYGYT
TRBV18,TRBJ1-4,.,ASSPKRGQGNEKLF
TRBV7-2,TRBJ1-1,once,ASSSTGVGTEAF
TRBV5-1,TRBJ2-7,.,ASSLGGIGTYEQY
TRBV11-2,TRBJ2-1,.,ASSSDRANEQF
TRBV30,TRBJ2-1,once,AWSSSGGYNEQF
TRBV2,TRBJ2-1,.,AGRPMSSGEQF
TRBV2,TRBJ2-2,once,ASSHRSGGSSELF